What follows are 13 T cell receptor gamma chains derived from one specimen sequenced in a study of gamma delta lymphoproliferative disorders and STAT genes. TCRdb used CATT to re-call clones from the multiplex PCR reads. The data contain about 590 gamma-chain clones, around 33% of them singletons. The receptor sequences were amplified from genomic DNA of peripheral blood mononuclear cells. Sequenced: blood. The receptor source for this set is a human donor with hepatosplenic T-cell lymphoma.

The CDR3 coding sequence is TGTGCCACCTGGGATGGCTGGGACAAGAAACTCTTT. Its protein is CATWDGWDKKLF. V gene TRGV4 combines with J gene TRGJ1 or TRGJ2. Assignment of the J gene here rests on matching the DNA to germline, because TCRdb gives none. Germline CDR1 EGSTGY, CDR2 YDSYTSSV. Losses at the gene ends were 1 base for V and 10 bases for J; bases not matched to a gene: 7. This CDR3 comprises 12 residues.

This clone is medium-sized by share. CDR3 loop: CATWDGGYKKLF. In nucleotides, the CDR3 is TGTGCCACCTGGGATGGGGGGTATAAGAAACTCTTT. The chain recombines TRGV4 with TRGJ1 or TRGJ2. Here the J gene came from matching the DNA to germline, since TCRdb omits it. Germline V gene data show CDR1 as EGSTGY and CDR2 as YDSYTSSV. The CDR3 covers 12 residues. The V segment lost 0 bases and the J segment 7 bases; nucleotides outside the gene matches: 3.

This clone was observed a few times. A far larger clone lies a single base away; this is likely a read error. This same CDR3 is encoded by further DNA sequences in the sample. The CDR3: CATWDGRGSDWIKTF. DNA of the CDR3: TGTGCCACCTGGGACGGGCGGGGTAGCGATTGGATCAAGACGTTT. The chain recombines TRGV2 with TRGJP2. The J gene is absent in TCRdb and was assigned here via DNA matching to germline. This CDR3 has 15 amino acids. Germline assignment: CDR1 EGSNGY and CDR2 YDSYNSKV.

The chain recombines TRGV3 with TRGJ1 or TRGJ2. TCRdb does not report a J gene; here it was assigned by matching the DNA to germline references. With 0 bases clipped from V and 12 bases from J, the junction kept 8 bases outside the gene matches. CDR1 and CDR2 from the germline V gene are VTNTFY and YDVSTARD (reference sequence). The CDR3 spans 12 residues. The CDR3 bases are TGTGCCACCTGGGACAGGCCGGATGGGAAACTCTTT. Translating gives CATWDRPDGKLF.

This clone qualifies as medium-sized. The protein recorded in TCRdb matches a much larger clone and deviates from this DNA's translation at residue 11, suggesting a read error; the protein here is obtained by translating the DNA. V gene TRGV8 was called; the J gene was not. Germline CDR1 reads VENAVY; CDR2 reads YDSYNSRV. The CDR3 loop spans 13 amino acids. DNA of the CDR3: TGTGCCACCTGGGATAGTTCGTATTATAAGAGACTCTTT. Its translation: CATWDSSYYKRLF.

This clone was recorded at least ten times. The protein held in TCRdb is that of a much larger clone and does not match this DNA's translation at residue 5, likely because of a read error; the protein shown is translated from the DNA. This rearrangement joins TRGV8 to TRGJ1 or TRGJ2. TCRdb does not report a J gene; here it was assigned by matching the DNA to germline references. The CDR3 extends over 13 amino acids. The germline CDR1 and CDR2 sequences are VENAVY and YDSYNSRV. The CDR3 spells CATWHSSYYKKLF. CDR3 nucleotide sequence: TGTGCCACCTGGCATAGTTCGTATTATAAGAAACTCTTT.

The chain has TRGV11 and TRGJ1 or TRGJ2. Assignment of the J gene here rests on matching the DNA to germline, because TCRdb gives none. TRGV11 is filed as an ORF, its function uncertain. V shed 0 bases and J 5 bases; nucleotides not matched to a gene: 7. The CDR3 is 15 residues long. CDR3 DNA: TGTGCCTGCTGGATTAGGCACGTTTTCAATTATAAGAAACTCTTT. It translates to CACWIRHVFNYKKLF.

V gene TRGV4 combines with J gene TRGJ1 or TRGJ2. Here the J gene was assigned by germline matching of the DNA, as TCRdb has none. This CDR3 comprises 14 residues. With V trimmed by 3 bases and J by 2 bases, 7 bases remained unmatched. Germline V gene sequence: CDR1 EGSTGY, CDR2 YDSYTSSV. The CDR3 DNA is TGTGCCACCTGGGATAGCTCATATTATTATAAGAAACTCTTT. This codes for CATWDSSYYYKKLF.

V gene TRGV10 was called; the J gene was not. TRGV10 is recorded as an ORF, its role being uncertain. CDR3 length: 10 residues. The CDR3 protein is CAAWDHGDLF. The CDR3 DNA is TGTGCTGCGTGGGACCACGGGGACCTCTTT.

This clone was seen more than once but under ten times. The V and J genes are TRGV3 and TRGJ1 or TRGJ2. The J gene, left out of TCRdb, was set here by checking the DNA against germline. The CDR3 sequence is 13 residues long. Germline assignment: CDR1 VTNTFY and CDR2 YDVSTARD (reference sequence). V gave up 6 bases and J gave up 4 bases; unmatched junction bases: 9. CDR3 loop: CATWTGRYYKKLF. CDR3 DNA sequence: TGTGCCACCTGGACAGGCCGATATTATAAGAAACTCTTT.

The sample holds many counts of this clone. The rearrangement links TRGV2 to TRGJ1 or TRGJ2. The J gene is not listed in TCRdb, so it was assigned here from a DNA match to germline. This CDR3 contains 13 residues. J was trimmed by 4 bases and V by 0 bases; bases with no gene match: 3. Germline V lookup: CDR1 EGSNGY, CDR2 YDSYNSKV. The DNA of the CDR3 is TGTGCCACCTGGGACGGGGAATATTATAAGAAACTCTTT. Residues: CATWDGEYYKKLF.

As to this clone: The likely explanation is a read error, given a far larger clone one base away. The DNA is omitted, as the CDR3 cannot be located on it reliably, and the CDR3 follows TCRdb's listing. The J gene has no call, while the V gene is TRGV11. TRGV11 is given ORF status, its function remaining uncertain. The length of the CDR3 is 16 amino acids, counting both ends. This CDR3 reads CTTVPAGLDRRWFKIF.

This clone was counted once. CDR3 bases: TGTGCTGCGTGGGATTCGTGTACCACTGGTTGGTTCAAGATATTT. It translates to CAAWDSCTTGWFKIF. The chain links TRGV10 to TRGJP1. The J gene, left out of TCRdb, was set here by checking the DNA against germline. TRGV10 is known as an ORF, though its function is uncertain. This CDR3 contains 15 residues. V shed 8 bases, J shed 1 base, and the junction held 8 bases outside the gene matches.